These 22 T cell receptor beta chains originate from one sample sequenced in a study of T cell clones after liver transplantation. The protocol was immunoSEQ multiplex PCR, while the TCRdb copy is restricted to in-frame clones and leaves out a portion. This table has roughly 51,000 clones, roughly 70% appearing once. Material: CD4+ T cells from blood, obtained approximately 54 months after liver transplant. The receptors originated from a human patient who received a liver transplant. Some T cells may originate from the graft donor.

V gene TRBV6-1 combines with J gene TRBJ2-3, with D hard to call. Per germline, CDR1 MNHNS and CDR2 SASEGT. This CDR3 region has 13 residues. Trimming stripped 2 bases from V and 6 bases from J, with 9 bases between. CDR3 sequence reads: CASSESYWDTQYF. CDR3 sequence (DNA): TGTGCCAGCAGTGAAAGTTACTGGGATACGCAGTATTTT.

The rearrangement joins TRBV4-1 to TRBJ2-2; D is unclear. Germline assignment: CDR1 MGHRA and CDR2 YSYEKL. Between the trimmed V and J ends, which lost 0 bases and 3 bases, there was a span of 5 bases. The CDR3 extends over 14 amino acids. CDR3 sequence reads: CASSQEFYTGELFF. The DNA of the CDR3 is TGCGCCAGCAGCCAAGAATTTTACACCGGGGAGCTGTTTTTT.

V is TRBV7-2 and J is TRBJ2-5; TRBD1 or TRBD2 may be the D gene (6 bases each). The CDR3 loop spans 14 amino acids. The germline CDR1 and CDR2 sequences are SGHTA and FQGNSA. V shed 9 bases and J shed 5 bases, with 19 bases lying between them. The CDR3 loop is CASLGQRGRETQYF. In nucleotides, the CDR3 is TGTGCCAGTCTGGGACAAAGAGGGAGGGAGACCCAGTACTTC.

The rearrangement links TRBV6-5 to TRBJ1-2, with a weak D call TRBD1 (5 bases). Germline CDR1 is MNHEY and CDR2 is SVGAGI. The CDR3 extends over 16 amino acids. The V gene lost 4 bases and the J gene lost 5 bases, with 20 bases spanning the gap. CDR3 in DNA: TGTGCCAGCAGTTCGGCCTGGGGCAGGGATGTTTATGGCTACACCTTC. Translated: CASSSAWGRDVYGYTF.

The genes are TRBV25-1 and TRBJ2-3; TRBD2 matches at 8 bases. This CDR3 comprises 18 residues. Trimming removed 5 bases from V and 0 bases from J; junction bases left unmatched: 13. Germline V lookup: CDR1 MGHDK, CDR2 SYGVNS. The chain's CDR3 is CASSPLGSGGSSTDTQYF. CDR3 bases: TGTGCCAGCAGTCCCCTCGGAAGCGGGGGATCTAGCACAGATACGCAGTATTTT.

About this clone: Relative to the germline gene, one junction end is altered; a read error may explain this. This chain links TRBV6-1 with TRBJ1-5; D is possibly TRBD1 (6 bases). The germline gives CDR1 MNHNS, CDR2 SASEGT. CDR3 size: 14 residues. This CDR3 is CASRSERWRGHSDF. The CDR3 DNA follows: TGTGCCAGCAGGAGTGAGAGGTGGAGGGGACACTCAGATTTT.

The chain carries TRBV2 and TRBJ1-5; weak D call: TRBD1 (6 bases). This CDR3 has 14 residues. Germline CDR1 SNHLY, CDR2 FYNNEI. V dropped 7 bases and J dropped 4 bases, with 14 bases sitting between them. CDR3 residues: CASTPGALNQPQHF. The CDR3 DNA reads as TGTGCCAGCACCCCGGGGGCGCTGAATCAGCCCCAGCATTTT. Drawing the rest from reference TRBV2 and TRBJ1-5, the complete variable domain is EPEVTQTPSHQVTQMGQEVILRCVPISNHLYFYWYRQILGQKVEFLVSFYNNEISEKSEIFDDQFSVERPDGSNFTLKIRSTKLEDSAMYFCASTPGALNQPQHFGDGTRLSIL.

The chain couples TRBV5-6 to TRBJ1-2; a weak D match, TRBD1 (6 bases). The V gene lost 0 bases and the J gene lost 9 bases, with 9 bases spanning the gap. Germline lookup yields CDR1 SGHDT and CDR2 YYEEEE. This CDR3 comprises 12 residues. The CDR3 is CASSLEGVSYTF. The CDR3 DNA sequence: TGTGCCAGCAGCTTGGAGGGGGTAAGCTACACCTTC.

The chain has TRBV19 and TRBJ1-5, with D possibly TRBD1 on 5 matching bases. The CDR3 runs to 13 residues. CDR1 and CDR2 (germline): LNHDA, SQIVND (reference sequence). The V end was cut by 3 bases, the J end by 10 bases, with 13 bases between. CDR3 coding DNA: TGTGCCAGTAGTATGGGGGACCGGGACCCCCAGCATTTT. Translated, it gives CASSMGDRDPQHF.

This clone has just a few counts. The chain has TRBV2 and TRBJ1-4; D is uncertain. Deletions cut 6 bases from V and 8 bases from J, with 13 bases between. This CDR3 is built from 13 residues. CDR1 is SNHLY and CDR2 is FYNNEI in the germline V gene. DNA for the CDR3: TGTGCCAGCAGGGTGGACCTTGGGGAAAAACTGTTTTTT. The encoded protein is CASRVDLGEKLFF.

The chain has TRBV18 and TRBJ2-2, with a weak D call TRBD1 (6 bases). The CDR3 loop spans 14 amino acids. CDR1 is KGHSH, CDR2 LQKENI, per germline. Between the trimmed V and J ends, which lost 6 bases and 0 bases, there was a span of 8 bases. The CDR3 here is CASSDSTNTGELFF. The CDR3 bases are TGTGCCAGCTCGGACAGCACGAACACCGGGGAGCTGTTTTTT.

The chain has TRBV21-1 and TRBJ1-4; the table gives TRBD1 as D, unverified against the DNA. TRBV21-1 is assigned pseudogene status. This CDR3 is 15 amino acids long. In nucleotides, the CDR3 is TGTGCCAGCAGCCCAAGGAGGGGGCGCAGTGAAAAACTGTTTTTT. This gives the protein CASSPRRGRSEKLFF.

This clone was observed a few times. The CDR3 DNA is TGCGCCAGCATGGCTGGACAGGGCGGGAGCACTGAAGCTTTCTTT. Encoded protein: CASMAGQGGSTEAFF. The chain recombines TRBV5-1 with TRBJ1-1; the match to TRBD1 covers 8 bases. V trimming: 6 bases; J trimming: 4 bases; junction bases outside the gene matches: 11. Germline assignment: CDR1 SGHRS and CDR2 YFSETQ. CDR3 length equals 15 residues.

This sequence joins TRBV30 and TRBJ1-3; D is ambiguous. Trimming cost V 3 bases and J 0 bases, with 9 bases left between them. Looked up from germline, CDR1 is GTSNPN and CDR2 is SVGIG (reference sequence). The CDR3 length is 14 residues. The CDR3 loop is CAWRNRASGNTIYF. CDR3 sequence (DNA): TGTGCCTGGAGGAACCGGGCCTCTGGAAACACCATATATTTT.

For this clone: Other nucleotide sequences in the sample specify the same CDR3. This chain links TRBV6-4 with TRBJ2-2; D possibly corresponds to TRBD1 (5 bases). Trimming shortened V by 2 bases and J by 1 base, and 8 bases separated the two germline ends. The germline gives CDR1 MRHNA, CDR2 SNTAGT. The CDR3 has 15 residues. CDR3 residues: CASSDTTGNTGELFF. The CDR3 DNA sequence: TGTGCCAGCAGTGACACAACAGGGAACACCGGGGAGCTGTTTTTT.

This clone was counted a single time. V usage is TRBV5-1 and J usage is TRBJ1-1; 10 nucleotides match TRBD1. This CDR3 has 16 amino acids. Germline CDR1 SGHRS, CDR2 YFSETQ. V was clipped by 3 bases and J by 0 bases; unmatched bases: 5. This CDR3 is CASSSGTGAMNTEAFF. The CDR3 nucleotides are TGCGCCAGCAGCTCGGGGACAGGGGCCATGAACACTGAAGCTTTCTTT. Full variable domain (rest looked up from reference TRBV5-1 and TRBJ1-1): KAGVTQTPRYLIKTRGQQVTLSCSPISGHRSVSWYQQTPGQGLQFLFEYFSETQRNKGNFPGRFSGRQFSNSRSEMNVSTLELGDSALYLCASSSGTGAMNTEAFFGQGTRLTVV.

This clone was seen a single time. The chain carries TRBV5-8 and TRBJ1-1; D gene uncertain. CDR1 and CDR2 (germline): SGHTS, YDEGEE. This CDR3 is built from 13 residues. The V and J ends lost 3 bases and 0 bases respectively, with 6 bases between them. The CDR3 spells CASSSRLNTEAFF. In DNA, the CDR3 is TGTGCCAGCAGCTCCAGACTGAACACTGAAGCTTTCTTT.

In DNA form, the CDR3 reads TGTGCCAGCAGTTCACCCGATAAAACAGGGGTCTCTAAAGCTTTCTTT. It codes for CASSSPDKTGVSKAFF. The chain uses TRBV27 and TRBJ1-1; 7 nucleotides agree with TRBD1. Germline V gives CDR1 MNHEY, CDR2 SMNVEV (reference sequence). This CDR3 is built from 16 residues. V trimming: 4 bases; J trimming: 9 bases; junction bases outside the gene matches: 17.

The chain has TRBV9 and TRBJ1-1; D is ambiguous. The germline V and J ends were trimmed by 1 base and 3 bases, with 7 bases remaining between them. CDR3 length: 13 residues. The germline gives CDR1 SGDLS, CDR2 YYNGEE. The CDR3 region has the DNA TGTGCCAGCAGCGTAAGCGGGGACACTGAAGCTTTCTTT. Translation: CASSVSGDTEAFF.

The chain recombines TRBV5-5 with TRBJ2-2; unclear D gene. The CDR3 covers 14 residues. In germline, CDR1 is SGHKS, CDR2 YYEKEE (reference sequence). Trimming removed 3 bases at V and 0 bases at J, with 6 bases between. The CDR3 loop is CASSWRSNTGELFF. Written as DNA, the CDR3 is TGTGCCAGCAGCTGGAGATCGAACACCGGGGAGCTGTTTTTT.

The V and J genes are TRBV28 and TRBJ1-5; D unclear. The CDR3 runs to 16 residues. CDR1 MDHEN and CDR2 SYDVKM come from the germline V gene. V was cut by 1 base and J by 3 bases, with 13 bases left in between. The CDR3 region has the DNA TGTGCCAGCAGTTTATCGGACGGTCGGTTCAATCAGCCCCAGCATTTT. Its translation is CASSLSDGRFNQPQHF.

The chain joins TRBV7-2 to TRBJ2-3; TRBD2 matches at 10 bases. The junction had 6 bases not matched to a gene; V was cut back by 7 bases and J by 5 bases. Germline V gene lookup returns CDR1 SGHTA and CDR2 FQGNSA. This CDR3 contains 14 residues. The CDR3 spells CASTPAGGGDTQYF. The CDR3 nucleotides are TGTGCCAGCACCCCAGCGGGGGGGGGAGATACGCAGTATTTT.